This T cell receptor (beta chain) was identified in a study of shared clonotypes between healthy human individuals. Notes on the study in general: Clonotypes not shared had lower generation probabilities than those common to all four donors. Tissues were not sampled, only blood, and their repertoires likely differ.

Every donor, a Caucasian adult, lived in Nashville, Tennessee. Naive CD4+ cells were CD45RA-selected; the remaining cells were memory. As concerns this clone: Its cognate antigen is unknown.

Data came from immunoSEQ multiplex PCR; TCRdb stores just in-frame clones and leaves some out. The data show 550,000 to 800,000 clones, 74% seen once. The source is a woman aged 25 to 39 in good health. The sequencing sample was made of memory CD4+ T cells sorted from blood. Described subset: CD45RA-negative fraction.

The CDR3 loop reads CASSRPGQLQETQYF. In DNA, the CDR3 is TGTGCCAGCAGTCGTCCGGGACAACTTCAAGAGACCCAGTACTTC. The chain recombines TRBV28 with TRBJ2-5, with a tentative D call TRBD1 (6 bases). Looked up from germline, CDR1 is MDHEN and CDR2 is SYDVKM. This CDR3 is 15 amino acids long. Trimming stripped 5 bases from V and 2 bases from J, with 15 bases between.